Each of the 31 T cell receptor beta chains below was sequenced from the same sample in a study of long-term antiretroviral therapy in people with HIV. The assay, immunoSEQ v3.0, was run at survey level. Generated by immunoSEQ multiplex PCR, the TCRdb table keeps only in-frame clones and is missing some. This table has around 6,500 clones, approximately 85% appearing once. The input for sequencing was unsorted PBMCs, taken 3.7 years after starting antiretroviral therapy. These receptor sequences come from a woman in her 50s with HIV.

This clone was detected only once. The J gene is TRBJ1-1, the V gene TRBV10-3; D remains unclear. Between the trimmed V and J ends, which lost 3 bases and 0 bases, there was a span of 14 bases. Germline V gene lookup returns CDR1 ENHRY and CDR2 SYGVKD. The CDR3 extends over 16 amino acids. The CDR3 reads CAISDRERRLNTEAFF. The DNA for the CDR3 is TGTGCCATCAGTGATAGGGAGCGACGGTTGAACACTGAAGCTTTCTTT.

The chain uses TRBV19 and TRBJ1-1; D unresolved. Germline values: CDR1 LNHDA, CDR2 SQIVND (reference sequence). CDR3 length equals 13 residues. The ends were cut back, 2 bases at V and 0 bases at J, with 4 bases in the middle. The CDR3 loop reads CASSISVNTEAFF. The CDR3 nucleotides read TGTGCCAGTAGTATATCAGTGAACACTGAAGCTTTCTTT.

This chain links TRBV7-3 with TRBJ1-1; D might be TRBD1 (6 bases). The germline V and J ends were trimmed by 3 bases and 0 bases, with 11 bases remaining between them. The length of the CDR3 is 15 residues. CDR1 is SGHTA and CDR2 is FQGTGA in the germline V gene. This CDR3 reads CASSFTGSMNTEAFF. Written as DNA, the CDR3 is TGTGCCAGCAGCTTCACAGGGAGCATGAACACTGAAGCTTTCTTT.

V usage is TRBV11-2 and J usage is TRBJ1-1; D unclear. This CDR3 region has 16 residues. Trimming shortened V by 2 bases and J by 0 bases, and 13 bases separated the two germline ends. The germline gives CDR1 SGHAT, CDR2 FQNNGV. CDR3 DNA: TGTGCCAGCAGCTTAAGTGCAGGATCGCTGAACACTGAAGCTTTCTTT. Translating gives CASSLSAGSLNTEAFF.

J is TRBJ2-7 and V is TRBV6-5, with D perhaps matching TRBD1 or TRBD2 (5 bases each). The V and J ends lost 7 bases and 4 bases respectively, with 20 bases between them. The CDR3 spans 15 residues. Germline lookup yields CDR1 MNHEY and CDR2 SVGAGI. In nucleotides, the CDR3 is TGTGCCAGCACCTATCGCCAGGGAGAAGGGTACGAGCAGTACTTC. Its protein product is CASTYRQGEGYEQYF.

The CDR3 DNA follows: TGCGCCAGCAGCCTCCCTTACGGACCCCGGGGGACTGAAGCTTTCTTT. This sequence encodes CASSLPYGPRGTEAFF. The chain employs TRBV4-1 and TRBJ1-1, with a possible D match to TRBD1 (5 bases). The CDR3 contains 16 residues. Trimming took 4 bases from V and 5 from J, leaving 20 bases between them. The germline CDR1 and CDR2 sequences are MGHRA and YSYEKL.

The chain employs TRBV5-1 and TRBJ2-3; D not certain. The germline V gene encodes CDR1 SGHRS and CDR2 YFSETQ. The V end lost 5 bases, the J end lost 3 bases, and 7 bases lay between the germline ends. The CDR3 runs to 12 residues. The CDR3 here is CASRGQTDTQYF. In DNA form, the CDR3 reads TGCGCCAGCAGGGGTCAGACAGATACGCAGTATTTT.

The chain links TRBV10-3 to TRBJ2-3; 12 bases map to TRBD2. CDR3 length: 15 amino acids. With V trimmed by 4 bases and J by 4 bases, 3 bases remained unmatched. Germline CDR1 and CDR2: ENHRY and SYGVKD. The chain's CDR3 is CAISGLAGDSDTQYF. The CDR3 DNA is TGTGCCATCAGTGGACTAGCGGGAGACTCAGATACGCAGTATTTT.

This chain joins TRBV19 and TRBJ2-1; maybe TRBD2 (6 bases). Trimming shortened V by 4 bases and J by 9 bases, and 7 bases separated the two germline ends. CDR3 length equals 11 residues. Germline-derived CDR1 and CDR2 are LNHDA and SQIVND (reference sequence). This CDR3 reads CASSTGVEQFF. The CDR3 bases are TGTGCCAGTAGTACGGGGGTTGAGCAGTTCTTC.

This chain links TRBV21-1 with TRBJ2-7; the D segment call TRBD2 is taken from the table without a DNA check. TRBV21-1 is shown as a pseudogene. This CDR3 contains 18 residues. The DNA for the CDR3 is TGTGCCAGCAGCAGTTGGGCCGGAGGGTATAGCGGGGCCTACGAGCAGTACTTC. This gives the protein CASSSWAGGYSGAYEQYF.

The chain joins TRBV11-2 to TRBJ2-2, with D tentatively TRBD1 (6 bases). This CDR3 has 16 amino acids. Trimming removed 5 bases from V and 0 bases from J, with 13 bases in between. Germline CDR1 reads SGHAT; CDR2 reads FQNNGV. The CDR3 reads CASSGNRESNTGELFF. CDR3 DNA: TGTGCCAGCAGCGGCAACAGGGAGTCGAACACCGGGGAGCTGTTTTTT. Complete variable domain (other parts from reference TRBV11-2 and TRBJ2-2): EAGVAQSPRYKIIEKRQSVAFWCNPISGHATLYWYQQILGQGPKLLIQFQNNGVVDDSQLPKDRFSAERLKGVDSTLKIQPAKLEDSAVYLCASSGNRESNTGELFFGEGSRLTVL.

This clone was detected a few times. This chain connects TRBV5-4 to TRBJ1-5, with 9 bases fitting TRBD1. The CDR3 sequence is 15 residues long. Germline-derived CDR1 and CDR2 are SGHNT and YYREEE (reference sequence). With V trimmed by 4 bases and J by 4 bases, 6 bases remained unmatched. CDR3 bases: TGTGCCAGCAGCCCCGGGACAGGGACGAATCAGCCCCAGCATTTT. Protein sequence: CASSPGTGTNQPQHF.

This sequence joins TRBV7-9 and TRBJ2-5; D ambiguous. There are 19 residues in the CDR3. The germline CDR1 and CDR2 sequences are SEHNR and FQNEAQ (reference sequence). V lost 2 bases and J lost 5, with 27 bases in between. CDR3 DNA: TGTGCCAGCAGCTTACCTCCCCTTAAAGTTGAGAGCTTGGGGGAGACCCAGTACTTC. Residues: CASSLPPLKVESLGETQYF.

The J gene is TRBJ1-1, the V gene TRBV18; TRBD1 agrees at 7 bases. V was clipped by 1 base and J by 5 bases; unmatched bases: 4. Germline V gene data show CDR1 as KGHSH and CDR2 as LQKENI. This CDR3 spans 14 amino acids. The CDR3 DNA reads TGTGCCAGCTCACCACAGGGGGCGGGAACTGAAGCTTTCTTT. Encoded protein: CASSPQGAGTEAFF.

This clone has a handful of counts. The J gene is TRBJ2-5, the V gene TRBV7-2, with D perhaps matching TRBD2 (6 bases). Trimming removed 5 bases from V and 4 bases from J, with 11 bases in between. The CDR3 consists of 13 residues. CDR1 is SGHTA, CDR2 FQGNSA, per germline. CDR3 nucleotides: TGTGCCAGCAGCGAGTTTAGCGGAGAGACCCAGTACTTC. Protein product: CASSEFSGETQYF.

The chain has TRBV5-1 and TRBJ1-1, with 9 bases fitting TRBD1. The V and J ends lost 4 bases and 1 base, in that order; junction bases with no gene match: 5. Looked up from germline, CDR1 is SGHRS and CDR2 is YFSETQ. CDR3 length equals 15 residues. The CDR3 sequence is CASSGRTGANTEAFF. The CDR3 nucleotides read TGCGCCAGCAGCGGAAGGACAGGGGCGAACACTGAAGCTTTCTTT.

In this sample, this clone turned up once. V and J are TRBV19 and TRBJ1-2; D possibly corresponds to TRBD1 (5 bases). Between the trimmed V and J ends, which lost 5 bases and 4 bases, there was a span of 20 bases. The germline V gene encodes CDR1 LNHDA and CDR2 SQIVND (reference sequence). The CDR3 totals 16 residues. The CDR3 DNA reads TGTGCCAGTAGTCTTCGGTCTGGGGCTACCTTCTATGGCTACACCTTC. This encodes CASSLRSGATFYGYTF.

CDR3 region: CASWGWKALLPNTGELFF. For the CDR3, the DNA is TGTGCCAGTTGGGGCTGGAAAGCCCTTCTCCCTAACACCGGGGAGCTGTTTTTT. V gene TRBV19 combines with J gene TRBJ2-2; tentatively, D is TRBD1 (5 bases). The V end lost 8 bases, the J end lost 2 bases, and 24 bases lay between the germline ends. CDR1 is LNHDA, CDR2 SQIVND, per germline (reference sequence). The CDR3 sequence is 18 residues long. Based on the CDR3 plus reference TRBV19 and TRBJ2-2, the full variable domain is DGGITQSPKYLFRKEGQNVTLSCEQNLNHDAMYWYRQDPGQGLRLIYYSQIVNDFQKGDIAEGYSVSREKKESFPLTVTSAQKNPTAFYLCASWGWKALLPNTGELFFGEGSRLTVL.

This clone was seen only once. The genes are TRBV10-3 and TRBJ2-7, with D perhaps matching TRBD1 (6 bases). Germline CDR1 and CDR2: ENHRY and SYGVKD. CDR3 length: 14 amino acids. The V gene lost 10 bases and the J gene lost 4 bases, with 20 bases spanning the gap. The CDR3 here is CATTHGQLLYEQYF. DNA for the CDR3: TGTGCCACGACCCATGGACAGCTGTTATACGAGCAGTACTTC.

The chain has TRBV7-9 and TRBJ2-1; unclear D gene. V gave up 0 bases and J gave up 8 bases, with 2 bases separating them. The CDR3 consists of 11 residues. The germline CDR1 and CDR2 sequences are SEHNR and FQNEAQ (reference sequence). Here the CDR3 reads CASSLAYEQFF. The CDR3 bases are TGTGCCAGCAGCTTAGCGTATGAGCAGTTCTTC. Based on the CDR3 plus reference TRBV7-9 and TRBJ2-1, the full variable domain is DTGVSQNPRHKITKRGQNVTFRCDPISEHNRLYWYRQTLGQGPEFLTYFQNEAQLEKSRLLSDRFSAERPKGSFSTLEIQRTEQGDSAMYLCASSLAYEQFFGPGTRLTVL.

This clone occurred a few times. The chain uses TRBV6-1 and TRBJ2-2, with D unresolved. Germline loops: CDR1 MNHNS, CDR2 SASEGT. V was shortened by 8 bases and J by 5 bases, with 12 bases between the two germline ends. This CDR3 is 13 amino acids long. CDR3 DNA sequence: TGTGCCAGCCAGTCTCCGGAAACCGGGGAGCTGTTTTTT. Residues: CASQSPETGELFF.

This chain connects TRBV4-1 to TRBJ2-7; no reliable D call. V was shortened by 2 bases and J by 1 base, with 6 bases between the two germline ends. The CDR3 length is 13 residues. Germline CDR1 reads MGHRA; CDR2 reads YSYEKL. For the CDR3, the DNA is TGCGCCAGCAGCCAATCAAGGTCCTACGAGCAGTACTTC. Its translation is CASSQSRSYEQYF.

This clone has a handful of counts. The V call is TRBV5-1, the J call TRBJ2-7; 11 bases agree with TRBD1. Trimming removed 3 bases from V and 6 bases from J; junction bases left unmatched: 5. The germline CDR1 and CDR2 sequences are SGHRS and YFSETQ. The CDR3 runs 14 residues. Written as DNA, the CDR3 is TGCGCCAGCAGCTCACCGGGACAGGGGGGCGAGCAGTACTTC. Translated: CASSSPGQGGEQYF.

In its sample, this clone was seen a few times. Germline and junction disagree at one end, which may indicate a read error. This rearrangement joins TRBV19 to TRBJ1-2; 7 nucleotides agree with TRBD1. The CDR3 is 13 amino acids. Germline loops: CDR1 LNHDA, CDR2 SQIVND (reference sequence). CDR3 in DNA: TGTGCCAGTAGTTTAGACAGGGTAGATGGCTACACCTTC. Its protein product is CASSLDRVDGYTF.

V is TRBV6-1 and J is TRBJ1-2; D possibly corresponds to TRBD1 (6 bases). With 6 bases removed from V and 4 bases from J, the gap between germline ends came to 12 bases. The germline V gene has CDR1 MNHNS and CDR2 SASEGT. This CDR3 region has 13 residues. As DNA, the CDR3 is TGTGCCAGCAGCTCTGACAGGAGCTATGGCTACACCTTC. Translated, it gives CASSSDRSYGYTF.

This chain joins TRBV27 and TRBJ2-3, with 7 bases matching TRBD2. This CDR3 spans 17 amino acids. V gave up 2 bases and J gave up 2 bases; unmatched junction bases: 10. Germline-derived CDR1 and CDR2 are MNHEY and SMNVEV (reference sequence). The CDR3 here is CASSLVSSGENTDTQYF. CDR3 coding DNA: TGTGCCAGCAGTTTAGTCTCTAGCGGAGAGAACACAGATACGCAGTATTTT.

This clone was detected once. V usage is TRBV7-3 and J usage is TRBJ2-1; no definite D call. The CDR3 covers 14 residues. V shed 1 base and J shed 0 bases, with 4 bases lying between them. CDR1 SGHTA and CDR2 FQGTGA come from the germline V gene. The chain's CDR3 is CASSLSPSYNEQFF. The CDR3 nucleotides are TGTGCCAGCAGCTTAAGTCCCTCCTACAATGAGCAGTTCTTC.

The genes are TRBV5-1 and TRBJ2-5; 8 positions match TRBD2. This CDR3 has 13 residues. V was clipped by 3 bases and J by 11 bases; unmatched bases: 9. The germline V gene has CDR1 SGHRS and CDR2 YFSETQ. The CDR3 bases are TGCGCCAGCAGCTGGACCTACGGGGGGGAGCAGTACTTC. Amino acid sequence: CASSWTYGGEQYF.

The J gene is TRBJ2-5, the V gene TRBV5-1, with D possibly being TRBD1 (6 bases). The V gene lost 7 bases and the J gene lost 3 bases, with 13 bases spanning the gap. Per the germline V gene, CDR1 is SGHRS and CDR2 is YFSETQ. The CDR3 runs 13 residues. CDR3 nucleotides: TGCGCCAGCCGCAAGGGGGTTGAAGAGACCCAGTACTTC. This encodes CASRKGVEETQYF.

This chain links TRBV7-9 with TRBJ2-1; 7 bases agree with TRBD2. The trim removed 8 bases at V and 3 bases at J, leaving 13 bases unmatched. CDR3 length equals 16 residues. In germline, CDR1 is SEHNR, CDR2 FQNEAQ (reference sequence). This CDR3 reads CASRPPLGTNYNEQFF. CDR3 DNA: TGTGCCAGCCGCCCGCCCCTCGGGACTAACTACAATGAGCAGTTCTTC.

The chain uses TRBV10-3 and TRBJ2-5; D is uncertain. Germline V gives CDR1 ENHRY, CDR2 SYGVKD. V was shortened by 0 bases and J by 7 bases, with 6 bases between the two germline ends. The CDR3 runs to 12 residues. DNA for the CDR3: TGTGCCATCAGTGAGTCACTGGGGACCCAGTACTTC. As protein: CAISESLGTQYF.